Below, 5 T cell receptor beta chains from the same sample are listed, as sequenced in a study of cytomegalovirus exposure and HLA in healthy donors. Researchers ran the PCR with 60 Vbeta and 13 Jbeta primers. Only in-frame clones appear in the TCRdb table, and some are missing; sequencing was by immunoSEQ multiplex PCR. This sample yields about 160,000 clones, of which roughly 77% are seen a single time; about 4.7% belongs to the top ten. Sequencing was performed on PBMCs. Receptors originate from a man between 18 and 29 years old in good health and CMV-seropositive.

The V call is TRBV7-6, the J call TRBJ2-1; possibly TRBD2 for D (5 bases). V was trimmed by 5 bases and J by 4 bases, leaving 12 bases between them. The CDR3 consists of 14 residues. Germline values: CDR1 SGHVS, CDR2 FNYEAQ. CDR3 bases: TGTGCCAGCAGCCTAAGACGAGGGTACAATGAGCAGTTCTTC. This gives the protein CASSLRRGYNEQFF.

The chain recombines TRBV19 with TRBJ2-3; D gene unclear. The ends were cut back, 7 bases at V and 3 bases at J, with 8 bases in the middle. Germline CDR1 is LNHDA and CDR2 is SQIVND (reference sequence). The CDR3 length is 12 residues. The CDR3 DNA follows: TGTGCCAGTAAGAGCGAGACAGATACGCAGTATTTT. This codes for CASKSETDTQYF. The variable domain in full, completed from reference TRBV19 and TRBJ2-3, reads DGGITQSPKYLFRKEGQNVTLSCEQNLNHDAMYWYRQDPGQGLRLIYYSQIVNDFQKGDIAEGYSVSREKKESFPLTVTSAQKNPTAFYLCASKSETDTQYFGPGTRLTVL.

The CDR3 protein is CASSPTGIPPYEQYV. DNA of the CDR3: TGTGCCAGCAGCCCTACAGGCATACCCCCCTACGAGCAGTACGTC. The chain uses TRBV5-5 and TRBJ2-7, with a tentative D call TRBD1 (5 bases). CDR1 is SGHKS and CDR2 is YYEKEE in the germline V gene (reference sequence). This CDR3 comprises 15 residues. Trimming took 4 bases from V and 2 from J, leaving 16 bases between them.

The chain employs TRBV30 and TRBJ2-1; D is possibly TRBD1 (5 bases). This CDR3 contains 13 residues. The V and J ends lost 4 bases and 4 bases respectively, with 11 bases between them. CDR1 and CDR2 from the germline V gene are GTSNPN and SVGIG (reference sequence). The CDR3 here is CAWTHRTYNEQFF. DNA for the CDR3: TGTGCCTGGACCCACCGGACATACAATGAGCAGTTCTTC.

The chain employs TRBV5-8 and TRBJ2-6; no firm D call. V was pared by 0 bases and J by 0 bases, with 13 bases between. The CDR3 runs 18 residues. The V gene's germline CDR1 is SGHTS and CDR2 YDEGEE. The CDR3 nucleotides are TGTGCCAGCAGCTTGGGCGGCAGCCGAAGCTCTGGGGCCAACGTCCTGACTTTC. It codes for CASSLGGSRSSGANVLTF.